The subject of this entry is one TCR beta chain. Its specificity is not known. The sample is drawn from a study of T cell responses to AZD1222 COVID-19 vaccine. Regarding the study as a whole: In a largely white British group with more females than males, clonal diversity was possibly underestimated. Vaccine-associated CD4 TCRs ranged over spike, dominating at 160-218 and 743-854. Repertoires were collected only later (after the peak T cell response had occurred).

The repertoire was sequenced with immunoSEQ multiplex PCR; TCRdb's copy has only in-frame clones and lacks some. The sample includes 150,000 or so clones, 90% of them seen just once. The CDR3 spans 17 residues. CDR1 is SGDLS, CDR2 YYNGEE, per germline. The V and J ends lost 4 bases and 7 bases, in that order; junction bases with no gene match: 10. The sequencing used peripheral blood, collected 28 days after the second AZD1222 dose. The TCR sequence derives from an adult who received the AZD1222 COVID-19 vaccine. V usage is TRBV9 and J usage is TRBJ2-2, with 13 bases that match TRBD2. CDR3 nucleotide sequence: TGTGCCAGCAGCCCCGGGACTAGCGGGATAACGGGCGGGGAGCTGTTTTTT. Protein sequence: CASSPGTSGITGGELFF.